This TCR beta chain comes out of a study of cytomegalovirus exposure and HLA in healthy donors. General study results and limits: V- and J-gene trimming of TCR beta was linked (in a later analysis) to a missense DCLRE1C variant.

Comment on this clone: Its antigen remains unknown.

V dropped 4 bases and J dropped 4 bases, with 13 bases sitting between them. Per germline, CDR1 SGHDN and CDR2 FVKESK. The CDR3 extends over 14 amino acids. PCR used 60 Vbeta primers and 13 Jbeta primers. The repertoire was sequenced with immunoSEQ multiplex PCR; TCRdb's copy has only in-frame clones and lacks some. This sample's table reports around 210,000 clones. This TCR derives from a young woman in good health and CMV-seropositive. The sequenced material came from PBMCs. This chain links TRBV14 with TRBJ1-2, with D tentatively TRBD1 (6 bases). As DNA, the CDR3 is TGTGCCAGCAGCCTAGGGGGGGGCCCCTATGGCTACACCTTC. Translating gives CASSLGGGPYGYTF.